These 5 T cell receptor beta chains were sequenced from one sample in a study of long-term antiretroviral therapy in people with HIV. An immunoSEQ assay, version v3.0, was performed at survey level. TCRdb keeps only in-frame clones here, not all; method: immunoSEQ multiplex PCR. The data show approximately 13,000 clones, over 70% seen once. Sequencing was performed on unsorted PBMCs, taken 1.3 years before starting antiretroviral therapy. The receptors shown here come from a man aged 35 to 55 with HIV.

The table lists this clone with a few counts. The chain recombines TRBV7-7 with TRBJ2-7; no clear D. This CDR3 has 13 amino acids. Trimming removed 1 base from V and 5 bases from J, with 9 bases in between. Per germline, CDR1 SSHAT and CDR2 FNYEAQ (reference sequence). For the CDR3, the DNA is TGTGCCAGCAGCTTAGACGGTGTGGACGAGCAGTACTTC. This sequence encodes CASSLDGVDEQYF.

In this sample, this clone turned up a few times. V is TRBV5-1 and J is TRBJ1-2, with D perhaps matching TRBD1 (6 bases). Germline CDR1 is SGHRS and CDR2 is YFSETQ. The CDR3 contains 17 residues. V was trimmed by 4 bases and J by 4 bases, leaving 23 bases between them. CDR3 residues: CASSQLGQPGDPYGYTF. Written as DNA, the CDR3 is TGCGCCAGCAGCCAGTTAGGACAGCCTGGGGATCCCTATGGCTACACCTTC.

This chain links TRBV30 with TRBJ2-6; TRBD1 matches at 8 bases. Losses at the gene ends were 0 bases for V and 8 bases for J; bases not matched to a gene: 12. The CDR3 runs to 17 residues. The germline CDR1 and CDR2 sequences are GTSNPN and SVGIG (reference sequence). The CDR3 reads CAWSVRQGARYPNVLTF. Written as DNA, the CDR3 is TGTGCCTGGAGTGTGCGTCAGGGGGCGCGGTACCCCAACGTCCTGACTTTC.

The gene calls are TRBV5-4 and TRBJ2-3, with 9 bases aligning to TRBD1. The CDR3 covers 16 residues. Germline assignment: CDR1 SGHNT and CDR2 YYREEE (reference sequence). V dropped 5 bases and J dropped 5; count of bases not matched to a gene: 12. The CDR3 spells CASSIPGTGRGDTQYF. The CDR3 DNA reads as TGTGCCAGCAGTATTCCGGGGACAGGGAGGGGAGATACGCAGTATTTT.

This clone was observed a handful of times. The J gene is TRBJ2-2, the V gene TRBV6-5; 7 nucleotides line up with TRBD1. Germline V gene lookup returns CDR1 MNHEY and CDR2 SVGAGI. The CDR3 totals 12 residues. Trimming cost V 11 bases and J 4 bases; bases outside gene matches: 4. The CDR3 reads CAAAGGTGELFF. For the CDR3, the DNA is TGTGCCGCAGCAGGGGGCACCGGGGAGCTGTTTTTT.